This T cell receptor beta chain was captured by sequencing in a study of long-term antiretroviral therapy in people with HIV. Study-level points and caveats: Possibly under older ART regimens, blood was drawn between the mid-2000s and the late 2010s.

CDR1 is SGHVS, CDR2 FQNEAQ, per germline. This CDR3 has 12 residues. Unmatched junction bases numbered 5, after V lost 11 bases and J lost 4 bases. With survey level as its setting, the immunoSEQ assay was v3.0. Measured with immunoSEQ multiplex PCR; TCRdb has only the in-frame clones, and not every one. Of fewer than 25,000 clones listed, approximately 81% are singletons. As concerns this clone: The antigen remains unidentified.

The clonotype originates from a young woman with HIV. This rearrangement joins TRBV7-8 to TRBJ1-1; 9 bases align to TRBD1. This sample comprised unsorted PBMCs, obtained at the start of antiretroviral therapy, before treatment. The CDR3 sequence is CAGGQGRTEAFF. The CDR3 bases are TGTGCCGGGGGACAGGGTCGCACTGAAGCTTTCTTT.